The rows below give T cell receptor beta chains drawn from one sample of a study of T cell responses to AZD1222 COVID-19 vaccine. Clones were read by immunoSEQ multiplex PCR, and TCRdb kept only the in-frame ones, dropping some. The sample lists about 130,000 clones; around 94% were seen once. The material was peripheral blood, obtained on day 0 of AZD1222 vaccination. The receptors derive from an adult in good health. Each CDR3 is given with its conserved first and last residue. The D gene is left open where the match is weak. Only part of the rows carry a size: once, few, many, or a class if the clone is expanded.

clone_size	d_call	v_call	j_call	cdr3_aa	cdr3_nt
-	-	TRBV7-6	TRBJ2-5	CASSLGSPTTGKETQYF	TGTGCCAGCAGCTTAGGGTCTCCAACTACAGGGAAAGAGACCCAGTACTTC
few	-	TRBV4-2	TRBJ2-7	CASRSNRDEQYF	TGTGCCAGCAGAAGCAACCGTGACGAGCAGTACTTC
-	TRBD2	TRBV5-8	TRBJ2-7	CASSLGITAGAYEQYF	TGTGCCAGCAGCTTAGGGATCACGGCGGGGGCCTACGAGCAGTACTTC
-	-	TRBV6-5	TRBJ1-1	CASSKPGRGNTEAFF	TGTGCCAGCAGTAAACCGGGACGGGGGAACACTGAAGCTTTCTTT
-	-	TRBV9	TRBJ2-3	CASSPSIAVSTDTQYF	TGTGCCAGCAGCCCATCGATAGCGGTTAGCACAGATACGCAGTATTTT
-	TRBD1	TRBV19	TRBJ1-1	CASRIAGTEKNTEAFF	TGTGCCAGTAGGATAGCCGGGACAGAGAAGAACACTGAAGCTTTCTTT
-	-	TRBV28	TRBJ2-7	CASSLAEEQYF	TGTGCCAGCAGTTTGGCAGAAGAGCAGTACTTC
few	-	TRBV27	TRBJ1-5	CASSLGPGSNQPQHF	TGTGCCAGCAGTTTAGGCCCGGGGAGCAATCAGCCCCAGCATTTT
once	TRBD1	TRBV6-6	TRBJ1-1	CASRDRGDTEAFF	TGTGCCAGCAGAGACAGGGGGGACACTGAAGCTTTCTTT
-	TRBD2	TRBV11-3	TRBJ2-3	CASSLGLAGATDTQYF	TGTGCCAGCAGCTTAGGTTTAGCGGGAGCTACAGATACGCAGTATTTT
-	-	TRBV7-3	TRBJ1-1	CASSLTSSLNTEAFF	TGTGCCAGCAGCTTAACGAGCAGCCTCAACACTGAAGCTTTCTTT
-	TRBD1	TRBV15	TRBJ2-1	CATSGRSGTGSNEQFF	TGTGCCACCAGCGGCCGCTCAGGGACAGGGTCAAATGAGCAGTTCTTC
-	-	TRBV24-1	TRBJ2-1	CATSGGPSSYNEQFF	TGTGCCACCAGTGGCGGCCCCAGCTCCTACAATGAGCAGTTCTTC
-	-	TRBV7-2	TRBJ2-1	CASSGGNSYNEQFF	TGTGCCAGCAGCGGGGGGAACAGCTACAATGAGCAGTTCTTC
-	TRBD2	TRBV6-2/TRBV6-3	TRBJ2-5	CASSASGRAQTQYF	TGTGCCAGCAGCGCTAGCGGGAGGGCGCAGACCCAGTACTTC
-	-	TRBV9	TRBJ1-1	CASSVGGTAFF	TGTGCCAGCAGCGTAGGGGGTACGGCTTTCTTT
-	-	TRBV11-2	TRBJ2-7	CASSANSGLSYEQYF	TGTGCCAGCAGCGCAAATTCGGGGCTCTCCTACGAGCAGTACTTC
-	TRBD1	TRBV28	TRBJ2-7	CASRTGTGGYYHPYEQYF	TGTGCCAGCAGGACCGGGACAGGGGGATACTACCACCCCTACGAGCAGTACTTC
-	-	TRBV5-4	TRBJ2-5	CASKDPSQETQYF	TGTGCCAGCAAAGATCCTTCCCAAGAGACCCAGTACTTC
-	TRBD2	TRBV3-1/TRBV3-2	TRBJ2-1	CASSQSGRAYNEQFF	TGTGCCAGCAGCCAAAGCGGGAGAGCCTACAATGAGCAGTTCTTC
once	-	TRBV10-3	TRBJ1-1	CAISESGAIEAFF	TGTGCCATCAGTGAGTCCGGGGCGATTGAAGCTTTCTTT
-	-	TRBV13	TRBJ2-7	CASSLRTVSYEQYF	TGTGCCAGCAGCTTAAGGACGGTCTCCTACGAGCAGTACTTC
-	-	TRBV5-1	TRBJ2-5	CASSFQGSRETQYF	TGCGCCAGCAGCTTTCAAGGGTCTCGAGAGACCCAGTACTTC
-	TRBD1	TRBV4-2	TRBJ2-7	CASSQDGPGQGTYEQYF	TGTGCCAGCAGCCAAGATGGACCGGGACAGGGGACCTACGAGCAGTACTTC
once	-	TRBV11-2	TRBJ2-7	CASSLVGVGYEQYF	TGTGCCAGCAGCTTAGTCGGGGTCGGCTACGAGCAGTACTTC
-	TRBD2	TRBV19	TRBJ2-1	CASSAGSSGRNNEQFF	TGTGCCAGTAGTGCCGGCTCTAGCGGGAGGAACAATGAGCAGTTCTTC
-	TRBD1	TRBV5-4	TRBJ2-7	CASSRGQGTYSYEQYF	TGTGCCAGCAGCCGGGGACAGGGGACGTACTCCTACGAGCAGTACTTC
-	-	TRBV5-1	TRBJ1-3	CASSDSPGGQGNTIYF	TGCGCCAGCAGCGACAGCCCCGGGGGGCAGGGAAACACCATATATTTT
-	-	TRBV28	TRBJ1-5	CASSFGDRVGQPQHF	TGTGCCAGCAGTTTCGGCGACAGAGTGGGTCAGCCCCAGCATTTT
-	-	TRBV30	TRBJ1-1	CAWSVGYTTEAFF	TGTGCCTGGAGTGTAGGATATACGACTGAAGCTTTCTTT
-	-	TRBV5-6	TRBJ1-2	CASSLDPNYGYTF	TGTGCCAGCAGCTTGGACCCTAACTATGGCTACACCTTC
-	-	TRBV7-9	TRBJ2-7	CASSLSSGMVIYEQYF	TGTGCCAGCAGCTTAAGTTCCGGAATGGTTATCTACGAGCAGTACTTC
once	-	TRBV2	TRBJ1-2	CASSVGRFNYGYTF	TGTGCCAGCAGTGTTGGCAGGTTCAACTATGGCTACACCTTC
-	-	TRBV9	TRBJ1-1	CASSVGVGNTEAFF	TGTGCCAGCAGCGTAGGGGTGGGGAACACTGAAGCTTTCTTT
once	-	TRBV6-6	TRBJ1-2	CASRLDSPSNSGYTF	TGTGCCAGCAGACTGGACAGCCCAAGCAACTCTGGCTACACCTTC
-	TRBD2	TRBV7-2	TRBJ2-1	CASSMTSGFNNEQFF	TGTGCCAGCAGCATGACTAGCGGGTTTAACAATGAGCAGTTCTTC
-	TRBD1	TRBV7-9	TRBJ1-3	CASSLVRGPFSGNTIYF	TGTGCCAGCAGCTTAGTCAGGGGGCCCTTCTCTGGAAACACCATATATTTT
-	TRBD1	TRBV5-4	TRBJ1-2	CASSLDRGVYGYTF	TGTGCCAGCAGCCTGGACAGGGGGGTCTATGGCTACACCTTC
-	-	TRBV7-9	TRBJ1-2	CASSSNTGPNYGYTF	TGTGCCAGCAGCTCAAACACGGGCCCGAACTATGGCTACACCTTC
-	-	TRBV5-5	TRBJ2-1	CASSWTSQEQFF	TGTGCCAGCAGCTGGACCTCTCAAGAGCAGTTCTTC
-	TRBD1	TRBV12-5	TRBJ2-3	CASGFGQGGTDTQYF	TGTGCTAGTGGTTTTGGACAGGGTGGCACAGATACGCAGTATTTT
-	-	TRBV6-1	TRBJ1-1	CASSENTEAFF	TGTGCCAGCAGTGAAAACACTGAAGCTTTCTTT
-	-	TRBV28	TRBJ1-4	CASSLNEKLFF	TGTGCCAGCAGTTTAAATGAAAAACTGTTTTTT
-	TRBD1	TRBV7-9	TRBJ2-2	CASSLEGGVGELFF	TGTGCCAGCAGCTTAGAAGGGGGCGTCGGGGAGCTGTTTTTT
many	TRBD2	TRBV9	TRBJ2-5	CASSPLGGMQETQYF	TGTGCCAGCAGCCCTCTGGGAGGGATGCAAGAGACCCAGTACTTC
-	-	TRBV19	TRBJ2-4	CASSTTDRTAQYF	TGTGCCAGTAGTACCACCGACCGGACAGCTCAGTACTTC
-	-	TRBV7-9	TRBJ2-5	CASSSSLWETQYF	TGTGCCAGCAGCTCCAGCCTTTGGGAGACCCAGTACTTC
-	TRBD2	TRBV5-5	TRBJ2-1	CASTKPTGTSRNEQFF	TGTGCCAGCACCAAACCAACCGGGACTAGCCGCAATGAGCAGTTCTTC
-	TRBD2	TRBV13	TRBJ2-1	CASSLWREGAEQFF	TGTGCCAGCAGCCTCTGGCGGGAGGGGGCTGAGCAGTTCTTC
-	-	TRBV9	TRBJ2-3	CASSVADTQYF	TGTGCCAGCAGCGTAGCAGATACGCAGTATTTT
-	TRBD2	TRBV7-2	TRBJ2-2	CASSVAGLHTGELFF	TGTGCCAGCAGCGTAGCGGGACTCCACACCGGGGAGCTGTTTTTT
-	-	TRBV25-1	TRBJ1-2	CASSEQTGPYGYTF	TGTGCCAGCAGTGAACAGACAGGTCCGTATGGCTACACCTTC
-	-	TRBV27	TRBJ2-7	CASKAFVGSGDSYEQYF	TGTGCCAGCAAAGCCTTCGTTGGGTCAGGGGACTCGTACGAGCAGTACTTC
-	TRBD2	TRBV18	TRBJ2-1	CASSPSGLAGGYNEQFF	TGTGCCAGCTCACCTTCGGGACTAGCGGGAGGGTACAATGAGCAGTTCTTC
-	TRBD1	TRBV9	TRBJ1-2	CASSERQGRYGYTF	TGTGCCAGCAGCGAGAGACAGGGCCGCTATGGCTACACCTTC
-	-	TRBV29-1	TRBJ1-4	CSVEVTEKLFF	TGCAGCGTTGAAGTTACCGAAAAACTGTTTTTT
-	TRBD1	TRBV28	TRBJ1-1	CASSLWPGQGGFTEAFF	TGTGCCAGCAGTTTATGGCCGGGACAGGGGGGATTCACTGAAGCTTTCTTT
-	-	TRBV3-1/TRBV3-2	TRBJ1-4	CASSQGGTGEKLFF	TGTGCCAGCAGCCAAGGGGGGACGGGGGAAAAACTGTTTTTT
-	TRBD1	TRBV7-6	TRBJ1-5	CASSLTGEGNQPQHF	TGTGCCAGCAGCCTTACAGGGGAGGGCAATCAGCCCCAGCATTTT
once	TRBD1	TRBV7-9	TRBJ2-4	CASSSRTGLAKNIQYF	TGTGCCAGCAGCTCGCGGACAGGACTTGCCAAAAACATTCAGTACTTC